The 30 T cell receptor beta chains below come from one sample, sequenced in a study of T cells after yellow fever vaccination. TCRdb itself ran the 5' RACE reads through MiXCR, one entry per CDR3 protein. Among a few hundred thousand distinct CDR3 sequences listed, about 8.3% were seen once. Here the sequenced sample was PBMCs, taken approximately 47 days after the first yellow fever vaccination. These receptors were collected from a man younger than 30 who received the YFV17D yellow fever vaccine.

The V call is TRBV12-3 or TRBV12-4, the J call TRBJ1-1, with unresolved D. The CDR3 totals 11 residues. V was cut by 5 bases and J by 10 bases, with 11 bases left in between. This CDR3 is CASSPRSLAFF. DNA of the CDR3: TGTGCCAGCAGTCCTCGTTCCCTAGCTTTCTTT.

The V and J genes are TRBV6-1 and TRBJ2-1, with 9 bases lining up with TRBD2. The CDR3 totals 13 residues. Germline CDR1 is MNHNS and CDR2 is SASEGT. V shed 8 bases, J shed 6 bases, and the junction held 5 bases outside the gene matches. CDR3 in DNA: TGTGCCAGCCGAGGGACTAGCCCCAATGAGCAGTTCTTC. Translated, it gives CASRGTSPNEQFF.

V is TRBV14 and J is TRBJ2-7, with no clear D. The germline gives CDR1 SGHDN, CDR2 FVKESK. The V gene lost 0 bases and the J gene lost 7 bases, with 10 bases spanning the gap. The CDR3 extends over 13 amino acids. In nucleotides, the CDR3 is TGTGCCAGCAGCCAAGAGGTTCTTGGGGAGCAGTACGTC. The encoded protein is CASSQEVLGEQYV.

This clonotype occurred many times. The genes are TRBV14 and TRBJ2-7; D perhaps matches TRBD2 (5 bases). Germline CDR1 and CDR2: SGHDN and FVKESK. Deletions cut 8 bases from V and 0 bases from J, with 8 bases between. The CDR3 is 12 residues long. The CDR3 DNA reads TGTGCCAGCGGGGAGACCTCCTACGAGCAGTACTTC. This sequence encodes CASGETSYEQYF.

The chain has TRBV7-9 and TRBJ2-1; a weak D match, TRBD2 (6 bases). Germline V gene lookup returns CDR1 SEHNR and CDR2 FQNEAQ (reference sequence). The V gene lost 4 bases and the J gene lost 8 bases, with 21 bases spanning the gap. The CDR3 totals 16 residues. CDR3 bases: TGTGCCAGCAGCTCGCCGGGACTCCAAAGTCTCTATGAGCAGTTCTTC. Its translation is CASSSPGLQSLYEQFF.

This clonotype was observed a few times. The chain combines TRBV12-3 or TRBV12-4 with TRBJ1-6; tentative D call: TRBD1 (6 bases). With 7 bases removed from V and 7 bases from J, the gap between germline ends came to 14 bases. The CDR3 covers 14 residues. For the CDR3, the DNA is TGTGCCAGCACCCCGACAAGGGGGAATTCACCCCTCCACTTT. Translated: CASTPTRGNSPLHF.

This clonotype turned up a few times. This chain uses TRBV4-1 with TRBJ2-2, with 13 bases aligning to TRBD2. V shed 3 bases, J shed 9 bases, and the junction held 13 bases outside the gene matches. In germline, CDR1 is MGHRA, CDR2 YSYEKL. The CDR3 totals 18 residues. This CDR3 is CASSQGGLAGALHRELFF. CDR3 coding DNA: TGCGCCAGCAGCCAGGGCGGACTAGCGGGGGCCTTACACCGGGAGCTGTTTTTT.

This clonotype was counted a few times. The V call is TRBV7-9, the J call TRBJ2-6; D gene unclear. The V end lost 5 bases, the J end lost 2 bases, and 13 bases lay between the germline ends. CDR1 SEHNR and CDR2 FQNEAQ come from the germline V gene (reference sequence). CDR3 length: 16 amino acids. The CDR3 DNA sequence: TGTGCCAGCAGCAAGCCCCTCGATACTGGGGCCAACGTCCTGACTTTC. It encodes CASSKPLDTGANVLTF.

This clonotype was detected a few times. V and J are TRBV5-4 and TRBJ2-1; D unclear. CDR1 is SGHNT and CDR2 is YYREEE in the germline V gene (reference sequence). The CDR3 sequence is 15 residues long. Deletions cut 4 bases from V and 0 bases from J, with 11 bases between. This chain's CDR3 is CASSQRLSSYNEQFF. CDR3 DNA sequence: TGTGCCAGCAGCCAAAGACTTAGCTCCTACAATGAGCAGTTCTTC. The full variable domain, completed using reference TRBV5-4 and TRBJ2-1, is ETGVTQSPTHLIKTRGQQVTLRCSSQSGHNTVSWYQQALGQGPQFIFQYYREEENGRGNFPPRFSGLQFPNYSSELNVNALELDDSALYLCASSQRLSSYNEQFFGPGTRLTVL.

The sample holds a few counts of this clonotype. The gene calls are TRBV29-1 and TRBJ1-1, with D possibly matching TRBD1 (5 bases). Per germline, CDR1 SQVTM and CDR2 ANQGSEA. The CDR3 runs 14 residues. Deletions cut 5 bases from V and 1 base from J, with 14 bases between. The CDR3 DNA is TGCAGCGTTCTCGGGGCTAAGGGGAACACTGAAGCTTTCTTT. The encoded protein is CSVLGAKGNTEAFF.

The genes are TRBV7-9 and TRBJ2-2; D not certain. Trimming pared 1 base from V and 3 bases from J, leaving 9 bases between. The length of the CDR3 is 15 residues. CDR1 SEHNR and CDR2 FQNEAQ come from the germline V gene (reference sequence). DNA for the CDR3: TGTGCCAGCAGCTTAGGCCCCAGCCACACCGGGGAGCTGTTTTTT. It encodes CASSLGPSHTGELFF.

This clonotype came up many times. The chain combines TRBV19 with TRBJ2-6; D is possibly TRBD2 (5 bases). The length of the CDR3 is 15 residues. V lost 4 bases, J lost 2 bases, and 9 bases lay in between. CDR1 and CDR2 from the germline V gene are LNHDA and SQIVND (reference sequence). The CDR3, as DNA: TGTGCCAGTAGTACCACCGGGGCTGGGGCCAACGTCCTGACTTTC. It specifies CASSTTGAGANVLTF. Full variable domain (remainder filled in from reference TRBV19 and TRBJ2-6): DGGITQSPKYLFRKEGQNVTLSCEQNLNHDAMYWYRQDPGQGLRLIYYSQIVNDFQKGDIAEGYSVSREKKESFPLTVTSAQKNPTAFYLCASSTTGAGANVLTFGAGSRLTVL.

This clonotype was seen more than once but under ten times. This chain uses TRBV20-1 with TRBJ1-5; D gene unclear. CDR3 size: 12 residues. V shed 4 bases and J shed 1 base, with 5 bases lying between them. Germline V gives CDR1 DFQATT, CDR2 SNEGSKA (reference sequence). This CDR3 is CSATGSNQPQHF. The CDR3 DNA reads TGCAGTGCTACAGGCAGCAATCAGCCCCAGCATTTT.

This clonotype was seen only a few times. The chain recombines TRBV4-1 with TRBJ2-4; 8 nucleotides line up with TRBD1. The CDR3 covers 15 residues. Looked up from germline, CDR1 is MGHRA and CDR2 is YSYEKL. J lost 6 bases, V lost 2 bases, and 6 bases had no gene match. CDR3 nucleotides: TGCGCCAGCAGCCAAATCCGGACAGGGAGAAACATTCAGTACTTC. The encoded protein is CASSQIRTGRNIQYF.

This clonotype was counted between two and nine times. This chain joins TRBV5-1 and TRBJ2-2; 7 bases are shared with TRBD1. Germline CDR1 SGHRS, CDR2 YFSETQ. This CDR3 region has 14 residues. After removal of 5 bases from V and 8 bases from J, the junction contained 9 bases not matched to a gene. CDR3 loop: CASRPTTGSGELFF. The CDR3, as DNA: TGCGCCAGCAGGCCTACGACAGGGTCGGGGGAGCTGTTTTTT.

This clonotype was counted a few times. V and J are TRBV7-2 and TRBJ2-5; D unresolved. In germline, CDR1 is SGHTA, CDR2 FQGNSA. The CDR3 loop spans 13 amino acids. V was pared by 6 bases and J by 5 bases, with 13 bases between. CDR3 sequence: CASSNPPYETQYF. The CDR3 DNA follows: TGTGCCAGCAGTAATCCTCCGTATGAGACCCAGTACTTC.

To note about this clonotype: The junction departs from the called germline gene at one end, perhaps through a read error. The chain uses TRBV7-8 and TRBJ2-5; 12 nucleotides agree with TRBD2. Germline V gene sequence: CDR1 SGHVS, CDR2 FQNEAQ. The CDR3 spans 14 residues. In DNA form, the CDR3 reads TGTGCCAGCAGCCGGACTAGCGGGGAAGAGACCCAGCACTTC. Protein: CASSRTSGEETQHF. The full variable domain, its missing parts supplied by reference TRBV7-8 and TRBJ2-5, is GAGVSQSPRYKVAKRGQDVALRCDPISGHVSLFWYQQALGQGPEFLTYFQNEAQLDKSGLPSDRFFAERPEGSVSTLKIQRTQQEDSAVYLCASSRTSGEETQHFGPGTRLLVL.

This chain uses TRBV5-1 with TRBJ2-6; TRBD1 is a possible D gene (5 bases). Germline loops: CDR1 SGHRS, CDR2 YFSETQ. The CDR3 is 18 amino acids. The ends were cut back, 3 bases at V and 1 base at J, with 17 bases in the middle. The CDR3 DNA sequence: TGCGCCAGCAGCTCCTCGACAGTGGGCAGGTCTGGGGCCAACGTCCTGACTTTC. This translates into CASSSSTVGRSGANVLTF.

This clonotype was detected a few times. V usage is TRBV10-2 and J usage is TRBJ2-7, with 12 bases lining up with TRBD2. The CDR3 spans 14 residues. V was pared by 6 bases and J by 3 bases, with 3 bases of the junction left unmatched. The V gene's germline CDR1 is WSHSY and CDR2 SAAADI. The CDR3 spells CASRPGLAGYEQYF. The CDR3, as DNA: TGCGCCAGCAGGCCGGGACTAGCGGGCTACGAGCAGTACTTC.

This clonotype was observed a few times. The chain links TRBV27 to TRBJ2-7; TRBD2 might be the D (7 bases). V lost 5 bases and J lost 6, with 14 bases in between. CDR3 length equals 13 residues. Germline V lookup: CDR1 MNHEY, CDR2 SMNVEV (reference sequence). The CDR3: CASSPSGGLEQYV. The CDR3 bases are TGTGCCAGCAGTCCCTCGGGGGGCCTCGAGCAGTACGTC.

This sequence joins TRBV6-5 and TRBJ1-2; 10 bases are a match to TRBD1. The CDR3 is made up of 16 amino acids. Germline CDR1 MNHEY, CDR2 SVGAGI. V trimming: 4 bases; J trimming: 0 bases; junction bases outside the gene matches: 5. The CDR3 reads CASSSTGGKANYGYTF. The CDR3 DNA reads as TGTGCCAGCAGTTCGACAGGGGGCAAAGCTAACTATGGCTACACCTTC.

The table lists this clonotype with a few counts. The rearrangement uses TRBV7-2 and TRBJ2-3; D not certain. Germline V gene lookup returns CDR1 SGHTA and CDR2 FQGNSA. This CDR3 spans 12 amino acids. Trimming left V 4 bases short and J 6 bases short, with 8 bases between. CDR3 nucleotides: TGTGCCAGCAGCTCGTACGCCGATACGCAGTATTTT. Its translation: CASSSYADTQYF.

The chain recombines TRBV3-1 with TRBJ1-5; D remains ambiguous. Trimming shortened V by 0 bases and J by 0 bases, and 9 bases separated the two germline ends. Germline V CDR1 and CDR2: LGHDT, YNNKEL (reference sequence). This CDR3 is 16 amino acids long. This CDR3 is CASSQDPVNSNQPQHF. The DNA for the CDR3 is TGTGCCAGCAGCCAAGACCCCGTCAATAGCAATCAGCCCCAGCATTTT. Full variable domain (missing parts from reference TRBV3-1 and TRBJ1-5): DTAVSQTPKYLVTQMGNDKSIKCEQNLGHDTMYWYKQDSKKFLKIMFSYNNKELIINETVPNRFSPKSPDKAHLNLHINSLELGDSAVYFCASSQDPVNSNQPQHFGDGTRLSIL.

This rearrangement joins TRBV27 to TRBJ2-7; weak D call: TRBD2 (6 bases). V gave up 10 bases and J gave up 2 bases, with 9 bases separating them. CDR1 is MNHEY and CDR2 is SMNVEV in the germline V gene (reference sequence). The CDR3 consists of 11 residues. The CDR3 protein is CATGDPYEQYF. CDR3 nucleotide sequence: TGTGCCACGGGAGATCCCTACGAGCAGTACTTC.

This clonotype was seen repeatedly, ten times or more. This chain uses TRBV6-2 or TRBV6-3 with TRBJ2-1; possibly TRBD1 for D (5 bases). Trimming cost V 2 bases and J 5 bases, with 7 bases left between them. CDR1 is MNHEY, CDR2 SVGEGT, per germline. CDR3 length: 13 residues. CDR3 sequence (DNA): TGTGCCAGCAGTTACGGGGCTCACAATGAGCAGTTCTTC. Protein sequence: CASSYGAHNEQFF.

This clonotype was detected a few times. V is TRBV24-1 and J is TRBJ1-1; possibly TRBD1 for D (6 bases). CDR1 is KGHDR, CDR2 SFDVKD, per germline. Trimming took 7 bases from V and 0 from J, leaving 17 bases between them. This CDR3 region has 16 residues. CDR3 region: CATSRQDSPMNTEAFF. CDR3 DNA: TGTGCCACCAGCAGACAGGACAGCCCCATGAACACTGAAGCTTTCTTT.

This clonotype has just a few counts. This chain connects TRBV6-6 to TRBJ1-4; 8 positions agree with TRBD1. Trimming took 5 bases from V and 14 from J; bases not matched to a gene: 7. The germline gives CDR1 MNHNY, CDR2 SVGAGI (reference sequence). CDR3 size: 12 residues. CDR3 coding DNA: TGTGCCAGCAGTACCCCACAGGGGGATCTGTTTTTT. It codes for CASSTPQGDLFF.

This clonotype was found many times. The V and J genes are TRBV5-1 and TRBJ2-3; no firm D call. Deletions cut 0 bases from V and 0 bases from J, with 8 bases between. CDR1 SGHRS and CDR2 YFSETQ come from the germline V gene. This CDR3 region has 15 residues. The CDR3 DNA is TGCGCCAGCAGCTTGGGGCCTGCTAGCACAGATACGCAGTATTTT. Protein: CASSLGPASTDTQYF.

This clonotype turned up a few times. The genes are TRBV20-1 and TRBJ2-4, with D perhaps TRBD1 (5 bases). In germline, CDR1 is DFQATT, CDR2 SNEGSKA (reference sequence). The length of the CDR3 is 15 residues. Trimming left V 3 bases short and J 0 bases short, with 12 bases between. The CDR3 region has the DNA TGCAGTGCTAGTACAGGACCTCTAGCCAAAAACATTCAGTACTTC. It is translated as CSASTGPLAKNIQYF.

In this sample, this clonotype turned up a few times. The chain employs TRBV12-3 or TRBV12-4 and TRBJ2-3, with 15 bases lining up with TRBD2. This CDR3 comprises 15 residues. The trim removed 8 bases at V and 4 bases at J, leaving 4 bases unmatched. CDR3 sequence: CASHGLAGGPDTQYF. In DNA form, the CDR3 reads TGTGCCAGCCACGGACTAGCGGGGGGGCCAGATACGCAGTATTTT.